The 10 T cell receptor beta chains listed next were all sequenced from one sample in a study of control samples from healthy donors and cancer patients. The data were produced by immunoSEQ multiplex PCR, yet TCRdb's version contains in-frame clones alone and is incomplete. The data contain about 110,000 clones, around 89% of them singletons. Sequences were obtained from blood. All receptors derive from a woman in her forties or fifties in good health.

The CDR3 reads CASSKQSGQETQYF. CDR3 DNA: TGTGCCAGCAGCAAACAGAGCGGCCAAGAGACCCAGTACTTC. J is TRBJ2-5 and V is TRBV5-5; D perhaps matches TRBD2 (5 bases). Germline lookup yields CDR1 SGHKS and CDR2 YYEKEE (reference sequence). This CDR3 region has 14 residues. V lost 4 bases, J lost 1 base, and 11 bases lay in between.

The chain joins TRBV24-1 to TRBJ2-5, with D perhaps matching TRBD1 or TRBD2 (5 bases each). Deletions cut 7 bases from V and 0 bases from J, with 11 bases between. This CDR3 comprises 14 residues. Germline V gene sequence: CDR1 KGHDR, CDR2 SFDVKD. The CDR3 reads CATRGRGNQETQYF. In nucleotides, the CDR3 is TGTGCCACCAGGGGACGTGGAAACCAAGAGACCCAGTACTTC.

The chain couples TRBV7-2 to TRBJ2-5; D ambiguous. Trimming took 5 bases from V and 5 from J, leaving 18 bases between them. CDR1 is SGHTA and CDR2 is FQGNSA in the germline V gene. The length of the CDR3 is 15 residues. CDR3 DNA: TGTGCCAGCAGCGAACAATCGAGCTGGATTGAGACCCAGTACTTC. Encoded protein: CASSEQSSWIETQYF.

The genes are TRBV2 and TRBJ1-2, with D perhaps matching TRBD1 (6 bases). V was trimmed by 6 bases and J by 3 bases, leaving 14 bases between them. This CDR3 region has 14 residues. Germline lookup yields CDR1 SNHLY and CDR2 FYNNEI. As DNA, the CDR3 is TGTGCCAGCAGGACCCTACAGGGAGACTATGGCTACACCTTC. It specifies CASRTLQGDYGYTF.

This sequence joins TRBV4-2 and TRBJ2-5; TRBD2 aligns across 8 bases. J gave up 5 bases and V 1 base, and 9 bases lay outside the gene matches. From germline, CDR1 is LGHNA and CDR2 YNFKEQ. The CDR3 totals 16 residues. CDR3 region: CASSQAGGPAGETQYF. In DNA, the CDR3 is TGTGCCAGCAGCCAAGCGGGGGGGCCTGCGGGGGAGACCCAGTACTTC.

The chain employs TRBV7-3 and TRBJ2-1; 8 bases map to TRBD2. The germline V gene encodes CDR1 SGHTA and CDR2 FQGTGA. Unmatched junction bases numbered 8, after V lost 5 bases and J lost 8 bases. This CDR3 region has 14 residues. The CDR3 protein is CASSISGSVYEQFF. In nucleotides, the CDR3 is TGTGCCAGCAGCATCAGCGGGAGTGTGTATGAGCAGTTCTTC.

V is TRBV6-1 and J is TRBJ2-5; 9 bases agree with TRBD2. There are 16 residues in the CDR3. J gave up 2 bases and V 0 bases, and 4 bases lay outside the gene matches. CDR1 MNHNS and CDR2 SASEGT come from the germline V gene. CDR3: CASSEAPSGAQETQYF. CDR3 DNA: TGTGCCAGCAGTGAAGCGCCTAGCGGGGCTCAAGAGACCCAGTACTTC.

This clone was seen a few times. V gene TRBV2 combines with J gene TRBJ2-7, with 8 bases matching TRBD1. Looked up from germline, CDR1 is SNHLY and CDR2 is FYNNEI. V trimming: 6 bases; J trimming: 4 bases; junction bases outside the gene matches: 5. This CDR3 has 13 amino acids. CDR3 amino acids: CASRRTGQYEQYV. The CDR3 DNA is TGTGCCAGCAGAAGGACAGGGCAATACGAGCAGTACGTC.

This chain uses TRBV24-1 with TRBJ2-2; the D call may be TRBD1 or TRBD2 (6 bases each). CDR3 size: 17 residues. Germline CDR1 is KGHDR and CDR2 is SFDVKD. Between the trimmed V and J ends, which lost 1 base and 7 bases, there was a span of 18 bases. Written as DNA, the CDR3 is TGTGCCACCAGTGATTTAAGCGGGCAGGGGCTTGGCGGGGAGCTGTTTTTT. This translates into CATSDLSGQGLGGELFF.

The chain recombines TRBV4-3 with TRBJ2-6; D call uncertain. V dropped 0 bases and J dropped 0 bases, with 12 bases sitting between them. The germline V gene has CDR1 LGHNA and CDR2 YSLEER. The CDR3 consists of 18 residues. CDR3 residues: CASSQDGDIGSGANVLTF. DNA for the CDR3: TGCGCCAGCAGCCAAGATGGGGATATCGGCTCTGGGGCCAACGTCCTGACTTTC.